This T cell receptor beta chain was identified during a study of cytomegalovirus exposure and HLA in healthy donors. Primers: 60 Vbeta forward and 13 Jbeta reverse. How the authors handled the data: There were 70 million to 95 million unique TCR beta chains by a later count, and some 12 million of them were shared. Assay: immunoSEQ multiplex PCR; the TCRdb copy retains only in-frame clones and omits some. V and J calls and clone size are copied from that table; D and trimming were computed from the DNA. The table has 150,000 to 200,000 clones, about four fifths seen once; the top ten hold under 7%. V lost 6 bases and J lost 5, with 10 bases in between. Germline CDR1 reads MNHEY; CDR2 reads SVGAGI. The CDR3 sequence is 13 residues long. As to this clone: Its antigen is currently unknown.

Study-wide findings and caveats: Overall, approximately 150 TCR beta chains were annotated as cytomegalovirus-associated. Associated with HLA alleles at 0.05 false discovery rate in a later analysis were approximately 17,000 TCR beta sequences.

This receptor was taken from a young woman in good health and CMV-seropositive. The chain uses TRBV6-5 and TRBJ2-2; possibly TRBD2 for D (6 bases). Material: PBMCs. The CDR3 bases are TGTGCCAGCAGCTCGGAGGGGACCGGGGAGCTGTTTTTT. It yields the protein CASSSEGTGELFF.